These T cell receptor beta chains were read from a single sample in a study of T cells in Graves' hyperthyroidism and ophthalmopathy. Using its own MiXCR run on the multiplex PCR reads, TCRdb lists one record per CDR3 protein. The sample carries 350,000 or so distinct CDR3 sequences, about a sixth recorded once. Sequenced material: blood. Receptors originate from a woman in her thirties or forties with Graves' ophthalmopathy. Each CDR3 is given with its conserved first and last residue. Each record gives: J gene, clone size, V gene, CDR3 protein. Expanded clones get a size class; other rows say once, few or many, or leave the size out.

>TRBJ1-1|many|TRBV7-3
CASRGQANTEAFF
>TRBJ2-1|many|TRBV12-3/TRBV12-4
CASSPGLAVGNEQFF
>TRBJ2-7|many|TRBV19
CASKDSFYEQYF
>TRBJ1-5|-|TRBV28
CASRGRGGSNQPQHF
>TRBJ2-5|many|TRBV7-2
CASSLAYRDFKETQYF
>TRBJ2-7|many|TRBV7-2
CASSLVGAGYEQYF
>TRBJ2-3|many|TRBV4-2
CASSQLRTDTQYF
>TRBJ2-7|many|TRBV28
CASSSQVYYEQYF
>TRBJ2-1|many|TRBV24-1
CATSDNLGREGQNEQFF
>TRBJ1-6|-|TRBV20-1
CSATIQGGNGSPLHF
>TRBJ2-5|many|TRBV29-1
CSASLAGAETQYF
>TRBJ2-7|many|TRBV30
CAWSTGPYEQYF
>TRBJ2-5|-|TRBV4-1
CASSQDSHSQETQYF
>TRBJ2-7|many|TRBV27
CASSHSWTSGAYEQYF
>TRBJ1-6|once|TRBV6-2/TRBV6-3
CASSLPDSRNNSPLHF
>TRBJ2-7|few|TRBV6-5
CASSYHSSTYEQYF
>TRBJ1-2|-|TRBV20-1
CSAPSRESYGYTF
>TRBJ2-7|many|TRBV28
CASSLRTSGIAEQYF
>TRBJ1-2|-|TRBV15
CATWDRDPYGYTF
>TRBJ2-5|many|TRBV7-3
CASSRAGTSGSVERETQYF
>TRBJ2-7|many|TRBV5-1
CASSKDVAYEQYF
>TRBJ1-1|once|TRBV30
CASGPGTLAGTEAFF
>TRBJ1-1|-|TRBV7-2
CASTEEAEAFF
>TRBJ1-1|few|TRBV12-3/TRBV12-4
CASSFNQARAFF
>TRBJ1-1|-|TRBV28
CASSLYRGDSEAFF
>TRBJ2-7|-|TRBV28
CASSSRRGTSANKPYEQYF
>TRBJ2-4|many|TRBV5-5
CASSLQGDIQYF
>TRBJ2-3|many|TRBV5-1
CASTGEGYTQYF
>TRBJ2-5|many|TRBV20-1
CSARVAGKQETQYF
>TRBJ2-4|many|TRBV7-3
CASSPDRSRMAKNIQYF
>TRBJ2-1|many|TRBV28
CASRRPRTGSSYNEQFF
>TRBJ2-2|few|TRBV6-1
CASSLQMVGELFF
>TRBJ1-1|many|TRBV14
CASSHWGGGGAAEAFF
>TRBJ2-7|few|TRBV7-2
CASSRRSSYEQYF
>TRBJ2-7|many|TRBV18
CASSGGTGFHEQYF
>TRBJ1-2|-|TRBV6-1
CASSGTGQEPNYGYTF
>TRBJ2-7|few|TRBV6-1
CASRTNEQYF
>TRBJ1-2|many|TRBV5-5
CASSLEGYAYGCTF
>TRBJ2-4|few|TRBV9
CASSVVASGGKNIQYF
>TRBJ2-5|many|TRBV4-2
CASSQEGSGSVKTQYF
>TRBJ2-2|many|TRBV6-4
CASSDRGEGSNTGELFF